This T cell receptor (beta chain) was retrieved from a study of T cell responses to AZD1222 COVID-19 vaccine. Study conclusions and caveats: At baseline, seropositivity was found in only 6 or 7 AZD1222 recipients. Vaccination with two AZD1222 doses was followed by a rise in Spike-specific TCR breadth and depth.

This table comes from immunoSEQ multiplex PCR, and its TCRdb copy is limited to in-frame clones, with some not included. The sample includes about 150,000 clones, about 86% of them seen just once. The V end lost 7 bases, the J end lost 5 bases, and 14 bases lay between the germline ends. In germline, CDR1 is LNHDA, CDR2 SQIVND (reference sequence). This CDR3 spans 13 amino acids. As for this clone: Its antigen remains unknown.

The receptor was isolated from an adult in good health. Here the sequenced sample was peripheral blood, taken on day 0 of MenACWY control vaccination. V is TRBV19 and J is TRBJ1-1; a weak D match, TRBD1 (5 bases). CDR3 sequence: CASNRGGETEAFF. DNA for the CDR3: TGTGCCAGTAATCGGGGCGGGGAGACTGAAGCTTTCTTT.